This T cell receptor (beta chain) derives from a study of OX40 agonist ivuxolimab in advanced cancers. Across the study: Participants averaged roughly 60 years of age (range roughly 23 to 85) and were approximately 81% male. The study's findings and limits: Researchers did not determine the expanded peripheral T cells' antigen specificity. At 0.1 to 3.0 mg/kg and by week 6, clonal expansion occurred in CD4+ and CD8+ blood T cells.

Concerning this clone: Its antigen is not known.

The CDR3 consists of 15 residues. Germline CDR1 is SGHDT and CDR2 is YYEEEE. V lost 3 bases to trimming and J lost 6 bases; unmatched junction nucleotides: 9. Clones were read by immunoSEQ multiplex PCR, and TCRdb kept only the in-frame ones, dropping some. The sample records 75,000 to 95,000 clones, 89% being singletons. This material consisted of CD4+ or CD8+ T cells sorted from blood, taken in a trial of the OX40 agonist ivuxolimab. The genes are TRBV5-6 and TRBJ2-3, with TRBD2 matching 8 bases. The source of this sequence is an adult with an advanced solid tumor such as melanoma, head and neck, liver or kidney cancer. For the CDR3, the DNA is TGTGCCAGCAGCTCTTTAGCGGGGTCCCCGGATACGCAGTATTTT. Translation: CASSSLAGSPDTQYF.